The sequence of this T cell receptor beta chain was determined in a study of T cell responses to AZD1222 COVID-19 vaccine. Study outcomes and limitations: After the peak T cell response, and only then, were repertoires sampled.

Assay used: immunoSEQ multiplex PCR; TCRdb lists only in-frame clones, some missing. The sample shows 180,000 or so clones, 85% to 90% of them seen only once. Germline values: CDR1 SGHTA, CDR2 FQGTGA. The CDR3 sequence is 13 residues long. V lost 4 bases, J lost 6 bases, and 13 bases lay in between. Note on this clone: The antigen remains undetermined.

The V and J genes are TRBV7-3 and TRBJ2-7; possible D gene TRBD1, 6 bases. The sequenced sample was peripheral blood, obtained 28 days after the second AZD1222 dose. The source is an adult who received the AZD1222 COVID-19 vaccine. As DNA, the CDR3 is TGTGCCAGCAGCTCCTACCAGGGGTTCGAGCAGTACTTC. The encoded protein is CASSSYQGFEQYF.